This TCR beta chain stems from a study of Graves' ophthalmopathy and Graves' hyperthyroidism. There are a few counts of this clonotype. Antigen: not known. Amplification from RNA transcripts yielded the TCR beta CDR3 regions. Amplification began with first-round RT-PCR using HTBI primers, then second-round multiplex PCR was performed. TCRdb itself ran the multiplex PCR reads through MiXCR, one entry per CDR3 protein. The repertoire consists of 660,000 or so distinct CDR3 sequences, with more than 40% occurring once and the leading ten covering 3.3%. The study's findings and limits: Separation of ophthalmopathy from stable hyperthyroidism was achieved by a 13-signature model, at approximately 88% sensitivity and approximately 81% specificity. Among expanded thyroid clonotypes above 0.001 frequency, most also occurred in blood.

Germline lookup yields CDR1 SGHNT and CDR2 YYREEE (reference sequence). This CDR3 contains 13 residues. Trimming at V came to 9 bases and at J to 2 bases, leaving 4 bases not matched to a gene. The chain recombines TRBV5-4 with TRBJ2-2; 7 bases match TRBD2. The sample was peripheral blood. This receptor was taken from an adult man with Graves' ophthalmopathy. The CDR3 nucleotides read TGTGCCACCGGGACTACTAACACCGGGGAGCTGTTTTTT. It is translated as CATGTTNTGELFF.